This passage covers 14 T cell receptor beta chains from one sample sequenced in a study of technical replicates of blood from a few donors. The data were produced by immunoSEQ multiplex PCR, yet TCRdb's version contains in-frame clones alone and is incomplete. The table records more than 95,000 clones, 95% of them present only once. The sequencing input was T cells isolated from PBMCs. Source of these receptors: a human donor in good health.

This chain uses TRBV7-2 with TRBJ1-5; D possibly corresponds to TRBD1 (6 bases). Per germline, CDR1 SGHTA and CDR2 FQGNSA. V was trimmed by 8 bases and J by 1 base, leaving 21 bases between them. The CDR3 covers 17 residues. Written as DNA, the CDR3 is TGTGCCAGCCGAAAGGGGGGAGGGTTTAGGAGCAATCAGCCCCAGCATTTT. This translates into CASRKGGGFRSNQPQHF.

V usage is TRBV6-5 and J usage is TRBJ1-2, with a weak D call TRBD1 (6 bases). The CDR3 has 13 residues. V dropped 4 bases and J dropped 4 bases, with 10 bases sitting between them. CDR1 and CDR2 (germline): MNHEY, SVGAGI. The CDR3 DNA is TGTGCCAGCAGTTCCAGGGGAGTCTATGGCTACACCTTC. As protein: CASSSRGVYGYTF.

CDR3 sequence (DNA): TGTGCCAGCAGCTTGGGGTTGTCTGAGGATACGCAGTATTTT. Its translation: CASSLGLSEDTQYF. The genes are TRBV5-4 and TRBJ2-3; unclear D gene. The CDR3 runs 14 residues. The germline V gene encodes CDR1 SGHNT and CDR2 YYREEE (reference sequence). V lost 0 bases to trimming and J lost 6 bases, with 11 bases between them.

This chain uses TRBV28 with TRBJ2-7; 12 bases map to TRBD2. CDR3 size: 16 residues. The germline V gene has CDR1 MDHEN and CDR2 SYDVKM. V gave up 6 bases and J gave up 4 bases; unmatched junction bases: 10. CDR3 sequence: CASRSSKGTSGYEQYF. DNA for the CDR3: TGTGCCAGCAGAAGTTCAAAGGGGACTAGCGGGTACGAGCAGTACTTC.

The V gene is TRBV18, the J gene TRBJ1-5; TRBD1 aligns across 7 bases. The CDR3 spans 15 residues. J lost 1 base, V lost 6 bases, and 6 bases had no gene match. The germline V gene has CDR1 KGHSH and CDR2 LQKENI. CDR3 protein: CASSPPGGSNQPQHF. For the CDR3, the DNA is TGTGCCAGCTCTCCCCCAGGGGGAAGCAATCAGCCCCAGCATTTT.

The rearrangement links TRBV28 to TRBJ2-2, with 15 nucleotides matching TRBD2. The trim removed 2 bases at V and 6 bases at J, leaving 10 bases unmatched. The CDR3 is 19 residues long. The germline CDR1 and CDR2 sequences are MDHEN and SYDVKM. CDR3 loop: CASSLGLAGGELLAGELFF. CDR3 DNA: TGTGCCAGCAGTTTAGGACTAGCGGGAGGGGAGTTGTTGGCCGGGGAGCTGTTTTTT.

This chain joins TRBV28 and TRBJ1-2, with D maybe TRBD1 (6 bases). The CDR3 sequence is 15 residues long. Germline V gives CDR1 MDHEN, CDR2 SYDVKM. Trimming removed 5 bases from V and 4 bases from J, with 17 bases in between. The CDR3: CASSPIYRTVYGYTF. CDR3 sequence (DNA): TGTGCCAGCAGTCCTATATACCGGACAGTCTATGGCTACACCTTC.

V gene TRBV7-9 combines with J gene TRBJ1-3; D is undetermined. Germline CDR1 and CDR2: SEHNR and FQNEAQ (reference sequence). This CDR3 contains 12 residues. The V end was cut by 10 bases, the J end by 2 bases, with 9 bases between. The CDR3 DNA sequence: TGTGCCAACGCTATAGCTGGAAACACCATATATTTT. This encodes CANAIAGNTIYF.

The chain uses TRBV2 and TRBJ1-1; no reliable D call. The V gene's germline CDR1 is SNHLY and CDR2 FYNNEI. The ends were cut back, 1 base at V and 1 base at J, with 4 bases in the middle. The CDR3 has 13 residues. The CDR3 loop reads CASSEGGNTEAFF. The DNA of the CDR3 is TGTGCCAGCAGTGAAGGAGGGAACACTGAAGCTTTCTTT.

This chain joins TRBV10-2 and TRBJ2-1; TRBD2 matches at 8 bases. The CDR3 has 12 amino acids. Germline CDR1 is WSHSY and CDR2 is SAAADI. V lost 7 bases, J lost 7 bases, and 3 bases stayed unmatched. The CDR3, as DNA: TGCGCCAGCACGCTAGCGGGTAATGAGCAGTTCTTC. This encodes CASTLAGNEQFF.

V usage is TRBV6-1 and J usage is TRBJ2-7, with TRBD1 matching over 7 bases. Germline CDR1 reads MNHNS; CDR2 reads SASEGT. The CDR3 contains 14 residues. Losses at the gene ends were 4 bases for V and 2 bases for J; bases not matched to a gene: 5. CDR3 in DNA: TGTGCCAGCAGTGTGACAGGGATGGCCTACGAGCAGTACTTC. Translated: CASSVTGMAYEQYF.

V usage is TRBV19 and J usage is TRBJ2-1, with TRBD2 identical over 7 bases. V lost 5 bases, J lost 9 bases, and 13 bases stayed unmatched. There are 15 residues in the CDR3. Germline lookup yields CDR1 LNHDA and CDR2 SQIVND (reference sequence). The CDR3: CASSVSGNFGSEQFF. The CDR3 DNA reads TGTGCCAGTAGTGTAAGCGGGAACTTCGGCAGTGAGCAGTTCTTC.

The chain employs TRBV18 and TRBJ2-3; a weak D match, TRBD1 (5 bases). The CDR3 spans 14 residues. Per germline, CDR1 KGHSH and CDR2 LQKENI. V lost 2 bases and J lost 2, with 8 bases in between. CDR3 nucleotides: TGTGCCAGCTCACCAGGGGCGATCACAGATACGCAGTATTTT. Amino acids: CASSPGAITDTQYF.

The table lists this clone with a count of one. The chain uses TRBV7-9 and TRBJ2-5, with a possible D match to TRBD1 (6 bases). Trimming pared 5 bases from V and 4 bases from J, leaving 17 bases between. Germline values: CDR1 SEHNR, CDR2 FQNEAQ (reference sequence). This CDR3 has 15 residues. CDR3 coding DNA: TGTGCCAGCAGCAAGGTCCCAGGGGCCAGAGAGACCCAGTACTTC. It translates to CASSKVPGARETQYF. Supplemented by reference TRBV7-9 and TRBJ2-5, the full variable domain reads DTGVSQNPRHKITKRGQNVTFRCDPISEHNRLYWYRQTLGQGPEFLTYFQNEAQLEKSRLLSDRFSAERPKGSFSTLEIQRTEQGDSAMYLCASSKVPGARETQYFGPGTRLLVL.